These 15 T cell receptor beta chains came from one sample sequenced in a study of cytomegalovirus exposure and HLA in healthy donors. PCR involved 60 Vbeta and 13 Jbeta primers. Libraries were prepared by immunoSEQ multiplex PCR; TCRdb keeps only in-frame clonotypes and omits some of them. The data show roughly 150,000 clones, about three quarters seen once. Material for sequencing was PBMCs. These receptors came from a man between 18 and 35 years old in good health and CMV-seropositive.

J is TRBJ2-3 and V is TRBV2; unclear D gene. The germline V gene encodes CDR1 SNHLY and CDR2 FYNNEI. Trimming took off 2 bases at V and 2 bases at J, with 8 bases between the two ends. The CDR3 sequence is 14 residues long. The CDR3 loop reads CASSELLFTDTQYF. In DNA, the CDR3 is TGTGCCAGCAGTGAACTTCTATTCACAGATACGCAGTATTTT.

The chain employs TRBV9 and TRBJ2-6, with a possible D match to TRBD1 (6 bases). With 0 bases removed from V and 4 bases from J, the gap between germline ends came to 8 bases. Germline assignment: CDR1 SGDLS and CDR2 YYNGEE. The CDR3 is 15 amino acids. The CDR3 spells CASSVVGTGANVLTF. DNA for the CDR3: TGTGCCAGCAGCGTAGTCGGGACAGGGGCCAACGTCCTGACTTTC.

The chain employs TRBV5-1 and TRBJ1-2; no definite D call. The germline V and J ends were trimmed by 0 bases and 3 bases, with 12 bases remaining between them. The CDR3 is made up of 15 amino acids. Germline V CDR1 and CDR2: SGHRS, YFSETQ. CDR3 DNA sequence: TGCGCCAGCAGCTTGGTAGAGGCCGTGGACTATGGCTACACCTTC. Encoded protein: CASSLVEAVDYGYTF.

V is TRBV18 and J is TRBJ1-1; no definite D call. The germline CDR1 and CDR2 sequences are KGHSH and LQKENI. With 3 bases removed from V and 1 base from J, the gap between germline ends came to 9 bases. CDR3 size: 14 residues. CDR3 DNA: TGTGCCAGCTCACCCTTCGAACAGAACACTGAAGCTTTCTTT. Translated: CASSPFEQNTEAFF.

This chain uses TRBV5-1 with TRBJ2-2; D might be TRBD1 (5 bases). Germline V gene lookup returns CDR1 SGHRS and CDR2 YFSETQ. CDR3 length: 15 amino acids. Trimming pared 0 bases from V and 1 base from J, leaving 7 bases between. The CDR3 DNA reads TGCGCCAGCAGCTTGGATACAGGGAACACCGGGGAGCTGTTTTTT. Residues: CASSLDTGNTGELFF.

In DNA form, the CDR3 reads TGTGCCAGTCGACAGGGACCGATGAACACTGAAGCTTTCTTT. This codes for CASRQGPMNTEAFF. The chain employs TRBV27 and TRBJ1-1; 7 nucleotides line up with TRBD1. Germline trimming cut 9 bases from V and 0 bases from J; bases unmatched to any gene: 7. Per germline, CDR1 MNHEY and CDR2 SMNVEV (reference sequence). CDR3 size: 14 residues.

This chain uses TRBV2 with TRBJ2-7, with 7 positions matching TRBD2. Germline V gene sequence: CDR1 SNHLY, CDR2 FYNNEI. The trim removed 10 bases at V and 4 bases at J, leaving 7 bases unmatched. The CDR3 consists of 12 residues. The CDR3 coding sequence is TGTGCCACCACCGGGACTAAATACGAGCAGTACGTC. Amino acids: CATTGTKYEQYV.

This sequence joins TRBV2 and TRBJ2-3; 8 nucleotides agree with TRBD1. V lost 3 bases and J lost 6; bases outside the gene matches: 14. There are 17 residues in the CDR3. Germline V lookup: CDR1 SNHLY, CDR2 FYNNEI. The CDR3 DNA reads as TGTGCCAGCAGTGATAAGTCGCCCGGGACAGGCCCGGATACGCAGTATTTT. This gives the protein CASSDKSPGTGPDTQYF.

In this sample, this clone turned up once. J is TRBJ1-1 and V is TRBV4-2; D remains ambiguous. The CDR3 consists of 15 residues. Germline assignment: CDR1 LGHNA and CDR2 YNFKEQ. Trimming removed 1 base at V and 4 bases at J, with 13 bases between. CDR3 region: CASSQAGTTLTEAFF. CDR3 nucleotide sequence: TGTGCCAGCAGCCAAGCTGGCACTACCCTCACTGAAGCTTTCTTT.

The chain recombines TRBV5-1 with TRBJ2-2, with 8 nucleotides matching TRBD2. With V trimmed by 3 bases and J by 6 bases, 16 bases remained unmatched. Per germline, CDR1 SGHRS and CDR2 YFSETQ. CDR3 size: 18 residues. The CDR3 DNA follows: TGCGCCAGCAGCTCTGGACTAGCCGGGCAACTTAGCGCCGGGGAGCTGTTTTTT. This gives the protein CASSSGLAGQLSAGELFF.

This clone was seen a few times. V and J are TRBV9 and TRBJ2-5; 10 positions agree with TRBD2. Germline lookup yields CDR1 SGDLS and CDR2 YYNGEE. CDR3 length: 15 amino acids. The V segment lost 0 bases and the J segment 5 bases; nucleotides outside the gene matches: 4. CDR3 in DNA: TGTGCCAGCAGCGTAGGAGCGGGAGGGCCGGAGACCCAGTACTTC. It codes for CASSVGAGGPETQYF.

The V gene is TRBV5-1, the J gene TRBJ2-3; TRBD1 matches at 10 bases. Germline V gene data show CDR1 as SGHRS and CDR2 as YFSETQ. V shed 4 bases, J shed 4 bases, and the junction held 6 bases outside the gene matches. The CDR3 is 15 residues long. CDR3 DNA: TGCGCCAGCAGCCCAGGACAGGGGGGAGCAGATACGCAGTATTTT. Its protein is CASSPGQGGADTQYF.

The chain recombines TRBV28 with TRBJ2-7; D gene unclear. Germline V gene data show CDR1 as MDHEN and CDR2 as SYDVKM. This CDR3 spans 14 amino acids. Between the trimmed V and J ends, which lost 5 bases and 5 bases, there was a span of 16 bases. The CDR3 is CASSPPGLRNEQYV. Written as DNA, the CDR3 is TGTGCCAGCAGTCCGCCGGGTTTACGCAACGAGCAGTACGTC.

The chain combines TRBV9 with TRBJ1-1; a possible D gene is TRBD1 (6 bases). Germline loops: CDR1 SGDLS, CDR2 YYNGEE. V gave up 0 bases and J gave up 1 base, with 7 bases separating them. The CDR3 is made up of 14 amino acids. DNA for the CDR3: TGTGCCAGCAGCGTAGGGACAGCGAACACTGAAGCTTTCTTT. Translation gives CASSVGTANTEAFF.

This clone was counted only a few times. V gene TRBV5-4 combines with J gene TRBJ2-5, with 7 nucleotides matching TRBD2. The CDR3 sequence is 14 residues long. Germline V gene lookup returns CDR1 SGHNT and CDR2 YYREEE (reference sequence). With 6 bases clipped from V and 4 bases from J, the junction kept 9 bases outside the gene matches. The CDR3 reads CASTTGGGGETQYF. The DNA for the CDR3 is TGTGCCAGCACCACGGGCGGGGGAGGAGAGACCCAGTACTTC.